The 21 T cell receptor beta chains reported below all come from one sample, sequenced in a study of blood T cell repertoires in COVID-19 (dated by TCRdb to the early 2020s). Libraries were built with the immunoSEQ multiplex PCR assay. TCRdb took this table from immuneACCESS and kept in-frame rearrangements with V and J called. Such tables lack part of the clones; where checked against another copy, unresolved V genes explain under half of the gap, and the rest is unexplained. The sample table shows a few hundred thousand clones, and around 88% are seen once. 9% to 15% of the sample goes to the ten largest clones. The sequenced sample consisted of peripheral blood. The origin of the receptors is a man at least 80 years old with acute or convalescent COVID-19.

The CDR3 sequence: CSASTKNYGYTF. The CDR3 coding sequence is TGCAGTGCTAGTACTAAAAACTATGGCTACACCTTC. The J gene is TRBJ1-2, the V gene TRBV20-1; D unresolved. Germline V gene sequence: CDR1 DFQATT, CDR2 SNEGSKA (reference sequence). V lost 3 bases and J 2 bases, leaving 7 bases between the germline ends. The CDR3 is 12 residues long.

CDR3 nucleotide sequence: TGTGCCAGCAGCTCCCGGGACAGTAGGGTAGAACAGTACTTC. Residues: CASSSRDSRVEQYF. This sequence joins TRBV7-2 and TRBJ2-7; 7 nucleotides line up with TRBD1. V gave up 4 bases and J gave up 10 bases; unmatched junction bases: 13. This CDR3 has 14 amino acids. The V gene's germline CDR1 is SGHTA and CDR2 FQGNSA.

The chain's CDR3 is CASSPTGVRTEAFF. CDR3 bases: TGTGCCAGCAGCCCTACAGGGGTGAGGACTGAAGCTTTCTTT. The chain carries TRBV7-2 and TRBJ1-1; 7 bases align to TRBD1. This CDR3 region has 14 residues. The V and J ends lost 5 bases and 5 bases, in that order; junction bases with no gene match: 8. Germline values: CDR1 SGHTA, CDR2 FQGNSA.

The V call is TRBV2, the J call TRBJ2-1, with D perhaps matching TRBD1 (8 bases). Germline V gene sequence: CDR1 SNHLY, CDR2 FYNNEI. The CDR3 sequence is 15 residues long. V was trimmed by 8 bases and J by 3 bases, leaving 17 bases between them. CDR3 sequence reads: CASVKGGTGYNEQFF. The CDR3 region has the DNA TGTGCCAGCGTTAAGGGAGGGACAGGCTACAATGAGCAGTTCTTC. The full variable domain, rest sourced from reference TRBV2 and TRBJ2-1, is EPEVTQTPSHQVTQMGQEVILRCVPISNHLYFYWYRQILGQKVEFLVSFYNNEISEKSEIFDDQFSVERPDGSNFTLKIRSTKLEDSAMYFCASVKGGTGYNEQFFGPGTRLTVL.

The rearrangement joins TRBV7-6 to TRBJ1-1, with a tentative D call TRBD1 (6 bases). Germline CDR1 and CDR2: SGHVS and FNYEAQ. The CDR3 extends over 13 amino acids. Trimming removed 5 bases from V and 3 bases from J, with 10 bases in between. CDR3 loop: CASSKDRDTEAFF. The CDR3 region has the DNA TGTGCCAGCAGCAAGGACAGAGACACTGAAGCTTTCTTT.

CDR3 loop: CASTDWRVGNQPQHF. The CDR3, as DNA: TGTGCCAGCACCGATTGGAGGGTTGGCAATCAGCCCCAGCATTTT. The chain has TRBV28 and TRBJ1-5; D call uncertain. Germline loops: CDR1 MDHEN, CDR2 SYDVKM. The CDR3 has 15 amino acids. V dropped 7 bases and J dropped 2 bases, with 15 bases sitting between them.

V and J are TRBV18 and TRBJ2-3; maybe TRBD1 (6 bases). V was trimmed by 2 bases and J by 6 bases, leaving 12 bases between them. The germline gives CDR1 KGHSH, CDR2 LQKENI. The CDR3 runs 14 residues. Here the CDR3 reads CASSPIVGADTQYF. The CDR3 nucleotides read TGTGCCAGCTCACCAATCGTGGGGGCGGATACGCAGTATTTT.

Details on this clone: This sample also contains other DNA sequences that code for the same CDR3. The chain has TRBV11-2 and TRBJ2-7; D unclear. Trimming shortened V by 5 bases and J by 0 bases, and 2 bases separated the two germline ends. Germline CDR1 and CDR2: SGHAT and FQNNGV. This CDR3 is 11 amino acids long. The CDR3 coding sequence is TGTGCCAGCAGCCGCTCCTACGAGCAGTACTTC. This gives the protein CASSRSYEQYF.

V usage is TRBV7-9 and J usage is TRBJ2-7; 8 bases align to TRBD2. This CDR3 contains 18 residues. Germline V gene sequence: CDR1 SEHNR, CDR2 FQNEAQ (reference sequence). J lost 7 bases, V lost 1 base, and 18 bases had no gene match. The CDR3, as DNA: TGTGCCAGCAGCTTAGGGGCGGGGACCGGGACTAGTCCGAAAGAGCAGTACTTC. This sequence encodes CASSLGAGTGTSPKEQYF.

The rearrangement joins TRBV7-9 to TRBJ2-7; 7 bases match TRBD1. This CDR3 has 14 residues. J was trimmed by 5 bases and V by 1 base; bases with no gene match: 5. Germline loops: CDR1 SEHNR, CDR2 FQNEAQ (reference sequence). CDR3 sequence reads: CASSLGDRRNEQYF. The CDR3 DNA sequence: TGTGCCAGCAGCTTAGGGGACAGACGAAACGAGCAGTACTTC.

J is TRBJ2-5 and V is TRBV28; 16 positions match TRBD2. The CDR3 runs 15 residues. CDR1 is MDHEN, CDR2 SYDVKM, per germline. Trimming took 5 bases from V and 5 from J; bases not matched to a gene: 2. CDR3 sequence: CASSAGLAGGETQYF. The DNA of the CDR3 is TGTGCCAGCAGTGCGGGACTAGCGGGAGGGGAGACCCAGTACTTC.

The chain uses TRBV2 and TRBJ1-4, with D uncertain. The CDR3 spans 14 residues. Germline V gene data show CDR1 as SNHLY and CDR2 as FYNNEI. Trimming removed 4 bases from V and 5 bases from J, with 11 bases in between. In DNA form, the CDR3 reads TGTGCCAGCAGTGGGGCAGAGTGGAATGAAAAACTGTTTTTT. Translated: CASSGAEWNEKLFF. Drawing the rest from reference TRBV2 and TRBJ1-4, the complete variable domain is EPEVTQTPSHQVTQMGQEVILRCVPISNHLYFYWYRQILGQKVEFLVSFYNNEISEKSEIFDDQFSVERPDGSNFTLKIRSTKLEDSAMYFCASSGAEWNEKLFFGSGTQLSVL.

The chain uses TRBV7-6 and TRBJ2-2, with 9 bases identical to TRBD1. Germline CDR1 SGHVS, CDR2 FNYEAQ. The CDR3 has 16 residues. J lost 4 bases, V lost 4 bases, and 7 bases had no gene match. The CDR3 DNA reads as TGTGCCAGCAGCTACTACAGGGGGCACAGCACCGGGGAGCTGTTTTTT. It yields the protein CASSYYRGHSTGELFF.

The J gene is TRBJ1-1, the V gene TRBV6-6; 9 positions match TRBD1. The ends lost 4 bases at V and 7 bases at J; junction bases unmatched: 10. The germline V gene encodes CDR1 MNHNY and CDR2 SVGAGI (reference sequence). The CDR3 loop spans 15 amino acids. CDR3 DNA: TGTGCCAGCAGTTTCCAAAGGACAGGGGTCGGTGAAGCTTTCTTT. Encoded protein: CASSFQRTGVGEAFF.

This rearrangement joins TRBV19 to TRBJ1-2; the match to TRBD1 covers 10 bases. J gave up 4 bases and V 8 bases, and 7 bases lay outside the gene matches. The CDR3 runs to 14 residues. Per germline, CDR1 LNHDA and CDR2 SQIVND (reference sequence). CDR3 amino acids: CASGRDRGGYGYTF. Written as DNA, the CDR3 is TGTGCCAGTGGCAGGGACAGGGGAGGCTATGGCTACACCTTC. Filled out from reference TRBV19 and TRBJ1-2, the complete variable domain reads DGGITQSPKYLFRKEGQNVTLSCEQNLNHDAMYWYRQDPGQGLRLIYYSQIVNDFQKGDIAEGYSVSREKKESFPLTVTSAQKNPTAFYLCASGRDRGGYGYTFGSGTRLTVV.

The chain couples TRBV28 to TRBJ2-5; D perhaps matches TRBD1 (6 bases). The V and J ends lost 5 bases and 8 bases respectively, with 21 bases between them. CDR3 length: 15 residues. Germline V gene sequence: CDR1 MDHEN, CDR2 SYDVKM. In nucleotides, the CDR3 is TGTGCCAGCAGTACCTATGGGGGCGAGCCGGGAACCCAGTACTTC. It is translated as CASSTYGGEPGTQYF. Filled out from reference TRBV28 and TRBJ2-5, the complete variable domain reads DVKVTQSSRYLVKRTGEKVFLECVQDMDHENMFWYRQDPGLGLRLIYFSYDVKMKEKGDIPEGYSVSREKKERFSLILESASTNQTSMYLCASSTYGGEPGTQYFGPGTRLLVL.

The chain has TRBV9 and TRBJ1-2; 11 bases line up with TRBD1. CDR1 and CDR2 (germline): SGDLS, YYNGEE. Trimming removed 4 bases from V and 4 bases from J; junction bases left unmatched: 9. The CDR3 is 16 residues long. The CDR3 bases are TGTGCCAGCAGCCCTCACCACGGGACAGGGGGCTATGGCTACACCTTC. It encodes CASSPHHGTGGYGYTF.

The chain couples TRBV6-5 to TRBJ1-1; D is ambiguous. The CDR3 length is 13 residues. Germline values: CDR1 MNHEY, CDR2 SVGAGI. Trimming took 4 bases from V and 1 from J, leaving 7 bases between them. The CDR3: CASSSHGNTEAFF. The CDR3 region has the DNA TGTGCCAGCAGTTCACATGGGAACACTGAAGCTTTCTTT.

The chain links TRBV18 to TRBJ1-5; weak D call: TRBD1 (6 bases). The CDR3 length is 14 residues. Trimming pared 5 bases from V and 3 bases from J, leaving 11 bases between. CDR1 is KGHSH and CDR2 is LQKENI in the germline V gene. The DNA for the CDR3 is TGTGCCAGCTCAACGGACAGTGACAATCAGCCCCAGCATTTT. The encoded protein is CASSTDSDNQPQHF.

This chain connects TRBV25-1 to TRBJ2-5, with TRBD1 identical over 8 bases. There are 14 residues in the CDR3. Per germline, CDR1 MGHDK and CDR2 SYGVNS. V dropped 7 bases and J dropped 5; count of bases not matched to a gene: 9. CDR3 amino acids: CASTASGGVETQYF. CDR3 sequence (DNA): TGTGCCAGCACCGCCTCAGGGGGCGTGGAGACCCAGTACTTC.

The CDR3 nucleotides read TGTGCCAGCAGCCGGGACAGGGGGAACACCGGGGAGCTGTTTTTT. Translated, it gives CASSRDRGNTGELFF. V is TRBV6-5 and J is TRBJ2-2; 10 nucleotides match TRBD1. Germline V gives CDR1 MNHEY, CDR2 SVGAGI. Germline trimming cut 6 bases from V and 1 base from J; bases unmatched to any gene: 2. This CDR3 is built from 15 residues.